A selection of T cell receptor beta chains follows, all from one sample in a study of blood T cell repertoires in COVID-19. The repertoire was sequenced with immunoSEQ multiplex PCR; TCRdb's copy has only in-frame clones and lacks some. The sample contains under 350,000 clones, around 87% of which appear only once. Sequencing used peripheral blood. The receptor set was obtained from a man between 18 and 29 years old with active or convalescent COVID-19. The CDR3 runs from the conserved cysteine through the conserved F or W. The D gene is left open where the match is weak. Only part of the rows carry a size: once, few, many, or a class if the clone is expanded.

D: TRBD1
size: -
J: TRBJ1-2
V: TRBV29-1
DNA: TGCAGCGTAACCCAGGGGGGTATAAACTATGGCTACACCTTC
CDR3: CSVTQGGINYGYTF

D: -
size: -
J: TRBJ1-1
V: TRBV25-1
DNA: TGTGCCAGCAGTTTCACCAGGGATCACACTGAAGCTTTCTTT
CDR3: CASSFTRDHTEAFF

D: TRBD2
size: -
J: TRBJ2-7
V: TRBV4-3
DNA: TGCGCCAGCAGCCAAGAGAATAGCGGGGGTTACGAGCAGTACTTC
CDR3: CASSQENSGGYEQYF

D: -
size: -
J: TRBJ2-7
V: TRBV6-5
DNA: TGTGCCAGCAAACGGGGGACGAACTCCTACGAGCAGTACTTC
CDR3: CASKRGTNSYEQYF

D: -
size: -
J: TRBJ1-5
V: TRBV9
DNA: TGTGCCAGCAGCGCCGCAGGGATCGGACCCCAGCATTTT
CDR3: CASSAAGIGPQHF

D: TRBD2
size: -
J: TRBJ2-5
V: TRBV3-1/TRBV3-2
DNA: TGTGCCAGCAAGGGACTAGCAGAAGAGACCCAGTACTTC
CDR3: CASKGLAEETQYF

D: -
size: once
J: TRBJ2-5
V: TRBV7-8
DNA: TGTGCCAGCAGTCCCCCTGTTTTAAAAGAGACCCAGTACTTC
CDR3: CASSPPVLKETQYF

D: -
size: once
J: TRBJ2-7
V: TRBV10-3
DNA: TGTGCCATCAGTGAGTCTTCAGTGCCCTACGAGCAGTACTTC
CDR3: CAISESSVPYEQYF

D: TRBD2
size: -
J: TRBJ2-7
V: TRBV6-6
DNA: TGTGCCAGCAGTTCTCTGGCGGGGGGCTCCTACGAGCAGTACTTC
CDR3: CASSSLAGGSYEQYF

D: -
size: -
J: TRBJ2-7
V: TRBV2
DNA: TGTGCCAGCACAGGGTCCTACGAGCAGTACTTC
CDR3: CASTGSYEQYF

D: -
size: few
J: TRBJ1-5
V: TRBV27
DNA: TGTGCCAGCGGATCTAGATCTGATAGCAATCAGCCCCAGCATTTT
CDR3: CASGSRSDSNQPQHF

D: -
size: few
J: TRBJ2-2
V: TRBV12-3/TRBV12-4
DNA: TGTGCCAGCGGTGCGGAGAACACCGGGGAGCTGTTTTTT
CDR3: CASGAENTGELFF

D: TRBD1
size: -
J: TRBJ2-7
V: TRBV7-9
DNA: TGTGCCAGCAGCTATGGACAGGCCGCCTACGAGCAGTACTTC
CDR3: CASSYGQAAYEQYF

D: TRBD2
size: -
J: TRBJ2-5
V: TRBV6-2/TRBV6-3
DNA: TGTGCCAGCAGTTTCATAACTAGCGGAGCCCAAGAGACCCAGTACTTC
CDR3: CASSFITSGAQETQYF

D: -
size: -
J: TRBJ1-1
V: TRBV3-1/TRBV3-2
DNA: TGTGCCAGCAGCCGATCCGGGGGAGTGGGCACTGAAGCTTTCTTT
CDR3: CASSRSGGVGTEAFF

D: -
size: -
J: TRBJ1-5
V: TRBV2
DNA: TGTGCCAGCAGAGGGGCCTCCACCAATCAGCCCCAGCATTTT
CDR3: CASRGASTNQPQHF

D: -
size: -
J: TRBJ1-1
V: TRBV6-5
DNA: TGTGCCAGCACTCAAATTGGCGGGAGGAATTTTGAAGCTTTCTTT
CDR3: CASTQIGGRNFEAFF

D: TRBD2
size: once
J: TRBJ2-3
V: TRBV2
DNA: TGTGCCAGCAGTGTTCAGGGGCGGGGGGCAGATACGCAGTATTTT
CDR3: CASSVQGRGADTQYF

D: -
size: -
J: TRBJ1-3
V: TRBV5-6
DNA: TGTGCCAGCACCCCTTCGTGGGCCTCTGGAAACACCATATATTTT
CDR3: CASTPSWASGNTIYF

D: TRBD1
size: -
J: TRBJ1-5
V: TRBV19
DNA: TGTGCCAGTAGTATAGGGACCAGGGGGCAGCCCCAGCATTTT
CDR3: CASSIGTRGQPQHF

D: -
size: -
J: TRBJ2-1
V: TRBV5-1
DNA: TGCGCCAGCAGCTTGCGACTAAATGAGCAGTTCTTC
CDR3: CASSLRLNEQFF

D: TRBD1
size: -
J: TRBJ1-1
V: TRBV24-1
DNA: TGTGCCACCAGTGAAGCAGGGGGAACTGAAGCTTTCTTT
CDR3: CATSEAGGTEAFF

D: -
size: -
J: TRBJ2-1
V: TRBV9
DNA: TGTGCCAGCAGCGTCGACGGGGTCTACAATGAGCAGTTCTTC
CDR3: CASSVDGVYNEQFF

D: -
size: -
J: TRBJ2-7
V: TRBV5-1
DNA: TGCGCCAGCAGCTGGGTAGCCTCCTACGAGCAGTACTTC
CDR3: CASSWVASYEQYF

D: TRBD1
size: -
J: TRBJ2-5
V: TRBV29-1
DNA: TGCAGCGTTGATGGGACAGTCCAAGAGACCCAGTACTTC
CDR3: CSVDGTVQETQYF

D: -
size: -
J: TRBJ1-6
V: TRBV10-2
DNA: TGCGCCAGCAGATGGGGACTAACCTATAATTCACCCCTCCACTTT
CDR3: CASRWGLTYNSPLHF

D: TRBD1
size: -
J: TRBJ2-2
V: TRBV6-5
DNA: TGTGCCAACCGGGACAGGGAAAGACAGACCGGGGAGCTGTTTTTT
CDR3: CANRDRERQTGELFF

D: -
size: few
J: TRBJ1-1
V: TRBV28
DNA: TGTGCCAGCAGTCCATGGGGGGGAACTGAAGCTTTCTTT
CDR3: CASSPWGGTEAFF

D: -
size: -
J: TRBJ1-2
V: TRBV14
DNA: TGTGCCAGCAGCCAAGTTTCGGAGTATGGCTACACCTTC
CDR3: CASSQVSEYGYTF

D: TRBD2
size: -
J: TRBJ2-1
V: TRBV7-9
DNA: TGTGCCAGCAGCTTAGCGGGAGGGCCTAATGAGCAGTTCTTC
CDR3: CASSLAGGPNEQFF

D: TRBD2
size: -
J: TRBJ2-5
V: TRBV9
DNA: TGTGCCAGCAGCGTAGCGGGGGGGGAGACCCAGTACTTC
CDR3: CASSVAGGETQYF

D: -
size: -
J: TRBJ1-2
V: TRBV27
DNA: TGTGCCAGCAGCATTCAGAGGAACTATGGCTACACCTTC
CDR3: CASSIQRNYGYTF

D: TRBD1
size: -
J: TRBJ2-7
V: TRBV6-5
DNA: TGTGCCAGCAGTCCTCCGGGACAGGGTTCCCACGAGCAGTACTTC
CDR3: CASSPPGQGSHEQYF

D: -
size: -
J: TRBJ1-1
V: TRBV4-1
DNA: TGCGCCAGCAGCCCTTATTCAGGCGGGCAGACTTACACTGAAGCTTTCTTT
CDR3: CASSPYSGGQTYTEAFF

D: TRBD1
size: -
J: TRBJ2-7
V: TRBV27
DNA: TGTGCCAGCAGTTTAAGAGACAGGGCTACCTACGAGCAGTACTTC
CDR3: CASSLRDRATYEQYF

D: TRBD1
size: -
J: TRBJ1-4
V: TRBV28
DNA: TGTGCCAGCAGTTTGGCCCAGGGGGCAACTAATGAAAAACTGTTTTTT
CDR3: CASSLAQGATNEKLFF

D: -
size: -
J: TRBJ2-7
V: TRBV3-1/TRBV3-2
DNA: TGTGCCAGCAGCCAAGATCGGACAGCCTACGAGCAGTACTTC
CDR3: CASSQDRTAYEQYF

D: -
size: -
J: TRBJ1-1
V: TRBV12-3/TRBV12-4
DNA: TGTGCCAGCAGTCCCGGGGATATGGCTTTCTTT
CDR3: CASSPGDMAFF

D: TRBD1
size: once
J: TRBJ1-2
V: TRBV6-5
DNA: TGTGCCAGTGGGACAGGGAACTATGGCTACACCTTC
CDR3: CASGTGNYGYTF

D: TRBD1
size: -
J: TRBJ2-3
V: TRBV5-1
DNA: TGCGCCAGCAGCCCCGGCTGGGACAGGGTTCGGGATACGCAGTATTTT
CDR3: CASSPGWDRVRDTQYF

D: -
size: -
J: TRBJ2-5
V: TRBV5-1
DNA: TGCGCCAGCAGCTTGGAAGGGGGAGAGACCCAGTACTTC
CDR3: CASSLEGGETQYF